The clone carrying this T cell receptor beta chain showed up many times. What it binds is unknown. V trimming: 2 bases; J trimming: 6 bases; junction bases outside the gene matches: 6. The CDR3 has 14 amino acids. Per the germline V gene, CDR1 is MNHEY and CDR2 is SMNVEV (reference sequence). RNA transcripts were the template for amplifying TCR beta CDR3 regions. The study used the HTBI primer set for a first-round RT-PCR of the TCR CDR3. MiXCR, applied by TCRdb to the multiplex PCR reads, yields one record per CDR3 protein. The sample has under 350,000 distinct CDR3 sequences, roughly 13% seen once. Diagnosis of hyperthyroidism was new in patients aged 18 to 65, and its duration was under 2 months. Source material for PBMCs was around 10 ml fresh peripheral blood. This entry comes from a study of T cells in Graves' hyperthyroidism and ophthalmopathy. Study results and limitations: Clonotypes that were expanded in thyroid above 0.001 mostly appeared in blood too.

V and J are TRBV27 and TRBJ1-1; 7 nucleotides agree with TRBD1. The specimen was blood. The receptor comes from a woman aged 40 to 50 with Graves' hyperthyroidism. Here the CDR3 reads CASSLGQGVAEAFF. In DNA, the CDR3 is TGTGCCAGCAGTTTAGGGCAGGGGGTGGCTGAAGCTTTCTTT.